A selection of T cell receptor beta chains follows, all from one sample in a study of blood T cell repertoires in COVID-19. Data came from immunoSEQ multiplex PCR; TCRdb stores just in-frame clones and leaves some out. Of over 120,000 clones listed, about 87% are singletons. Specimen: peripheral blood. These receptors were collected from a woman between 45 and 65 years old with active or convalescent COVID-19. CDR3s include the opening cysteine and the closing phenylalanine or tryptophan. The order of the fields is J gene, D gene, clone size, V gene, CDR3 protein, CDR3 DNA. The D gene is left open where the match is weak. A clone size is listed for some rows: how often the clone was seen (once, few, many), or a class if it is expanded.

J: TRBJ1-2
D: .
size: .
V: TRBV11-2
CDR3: CASSLVTGSGHGYTF
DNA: TGTGCCAGCAGCTTAGTGACAGGTAGCGGGCATGGCTACACCTTC

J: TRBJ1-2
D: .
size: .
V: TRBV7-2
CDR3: CASSPTRESGRFYGYTF
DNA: TGTGCCAGCAGCCCTACCCGGGAAAGCGGTCGGTTCTATGGCTACACCTTC

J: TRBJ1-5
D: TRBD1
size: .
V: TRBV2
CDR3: CASSDRGYQPQHF
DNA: TGTGCCAGCTCGGACAGGGGATATCAGCCCCAGCATTTT

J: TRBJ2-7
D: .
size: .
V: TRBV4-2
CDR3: CASSQDLSYEQYF
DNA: TGTGCCAGCAGCCAAGACCTCTCCTACGAGCAGTACTTC

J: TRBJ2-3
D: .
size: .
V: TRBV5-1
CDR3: CASSLPRERFGTDTQYF
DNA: TGCGCCAGCAGCTTGCCCCGGGAGAGGTTTGGCACAGATACGCAGTATTTT

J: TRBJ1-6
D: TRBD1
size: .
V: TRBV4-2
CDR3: CASSQDRDRVYSPLHF
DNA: TGTGCCAGCAGCCAAGATAGGGACAGGGTGTATTCACCCCTCCACTTT

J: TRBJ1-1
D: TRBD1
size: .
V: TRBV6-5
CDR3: CASSFRDRGTEAFF
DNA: TGTGCCAGCAGTTTCCGGGACAGGGGGACTGAAGCTTTCTTT

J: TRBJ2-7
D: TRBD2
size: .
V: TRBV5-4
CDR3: CASSPGGGGIYEQYF
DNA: TGTGCCAGCAGCCCCGGTGGGGGGGGGATCTACGAGCAGTACTTC

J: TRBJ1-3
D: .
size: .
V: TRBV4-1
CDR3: CASSQDWGTGNTIYF
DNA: TGCGCCAGCAGCCAAGATTGGGGCACAGGAAACACCATATATTTT

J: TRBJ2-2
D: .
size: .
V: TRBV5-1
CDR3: CASSLGRTSGELFF
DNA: TGCGCCAGCAGCTTGGGCCGGACTTCCGGGGAGCTGTTTTTT

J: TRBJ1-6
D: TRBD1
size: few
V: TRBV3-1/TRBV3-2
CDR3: CASRPGQGSSSGNSPLHF
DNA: TGTGCCAGCAGGCCGGGACAGGGGTCGTCGAGTGGTAATTCACCCCTCCACTTT

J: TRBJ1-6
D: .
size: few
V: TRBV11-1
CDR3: CASSLYDNSPLHF
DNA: TGTGCCAGCAGCTTATATGATAATTCACCCCTCCACTTT

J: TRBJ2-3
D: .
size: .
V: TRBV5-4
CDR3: CASSLEWPDTQYF
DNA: TGTGCCAGCAGCTTGGAGTGGCCAGATACGCAGTATTTT

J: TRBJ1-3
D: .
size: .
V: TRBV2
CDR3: CASSLRAGNTIYF
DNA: TGTGCCAGCAGCCTCCGGGCTGGAAACACCATATATTTT

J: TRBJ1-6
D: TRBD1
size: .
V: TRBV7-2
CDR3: CASSLDSPGQGNSPLHF
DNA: TGTGCCAGCAGCTTAGATTCGCCGGGACAGGGAAATTCACCCCTCCACTTT

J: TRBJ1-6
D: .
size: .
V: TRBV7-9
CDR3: CASSQIQGAVGNSPLHF
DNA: TGTGCCAGCAGCCAAATTCAGGGCGCCGTGGGCAATTCACCCCTCCACTTT

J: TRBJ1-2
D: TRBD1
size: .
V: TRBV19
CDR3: CASSTFSGTERNGYTF
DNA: TGTGCCAGTAGTACGTTTTCCGGGACAGAGAGGAATGGCTACACCTTC

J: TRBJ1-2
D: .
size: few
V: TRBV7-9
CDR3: CASSQPVGGYGYTF
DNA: TGTGCCAGCAGCCAGCCAGTTGGAGGCTATGGCTACACCTTC

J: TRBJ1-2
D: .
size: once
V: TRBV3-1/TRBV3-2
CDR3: CASSQDPPSGARSYTF
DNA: TGTGCCAGCAGCCAAGATCCACCCAGCGGGGCGAGGAGCTACACCTTC

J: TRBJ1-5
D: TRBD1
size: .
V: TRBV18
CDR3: CASSPPSPDRGNQPQHF
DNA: TGTGCCAGCTCACCCCCCTCGCCCGACAGGGGCAATCAGCCCCAGCATTTT

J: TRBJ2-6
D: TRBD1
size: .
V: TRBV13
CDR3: CASSSRTGTGGSYFQANVLTF
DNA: TGTGCCAGCAGCTCCAGAACCGGGACAGGGGGCTCATATTTTCAGGCCAACGTCCTGACTTTC

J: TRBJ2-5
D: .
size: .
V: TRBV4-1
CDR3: CASSQDGLYQETQYF
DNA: TGCGCCAGCAGCCAAGATGGCCTTTACCAAGAGACCCAGTACTTC

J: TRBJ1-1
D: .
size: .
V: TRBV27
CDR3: CASYRARGTEAFF
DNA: TGTGCCAGCTACAGGGCGAGGGGAACTGAAGCTTTCTTT

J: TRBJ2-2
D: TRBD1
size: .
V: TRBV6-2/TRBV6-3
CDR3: CASSYRTGRYTGELFF
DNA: TGTGCCAGCAGTTACAGGACAGGGCGTTACACCGGGGAGCTGTTTTTT

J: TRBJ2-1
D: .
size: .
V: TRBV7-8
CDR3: CASSLVWGGVSYNEQFF
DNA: TGTGCCAGCAGCTTAGTATGGGGCGGGGTCTCCTACAATGAGCAGTTCTTC

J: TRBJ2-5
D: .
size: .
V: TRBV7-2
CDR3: CASSFSASQETQYF
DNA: TGTGCCAGCAGCTTTAGCGCTTCACAAGAGACCCAGTACTTC

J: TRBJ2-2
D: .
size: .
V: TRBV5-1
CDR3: CASSLSGLEGGGELFF
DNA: TGCGCCAGCAGCCTTTCCGGACTAGAAGGGGGCGGGGAGCTGTTTTTT

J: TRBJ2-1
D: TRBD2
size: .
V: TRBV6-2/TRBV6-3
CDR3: CASSPGLAGEILLYNEQFF
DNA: TGTGCCAGCAGTCCGGGACTAGCGGGAGAGATTCTACTCTACAATGAGCAGTTCTTC

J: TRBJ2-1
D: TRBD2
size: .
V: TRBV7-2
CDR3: CASSFSGGPSNEQFF
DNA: TGTGCCAGCAGCTTTTCGGGGGGTCCGAGCAATGAGCAGTTCTTC

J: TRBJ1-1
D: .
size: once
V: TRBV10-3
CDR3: CAISGTTNTEAFF
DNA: TGTGCCATCAGCGGGACAACGAACACTGAAGCTTTCTTT

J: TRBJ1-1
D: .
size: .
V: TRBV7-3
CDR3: CASTPGEGLNTEAFF
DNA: TGTGCCAGCACCCCCGGGGAGGGCTTAAACACTGAAGCTTTCTTT

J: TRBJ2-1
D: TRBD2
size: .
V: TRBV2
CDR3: CASSDSGTSIEQFF
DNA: TGTGCCAGCAGTGATTCCGGGACTAGCATTGAGCAGTTCTTC

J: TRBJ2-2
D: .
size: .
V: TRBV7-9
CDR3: CASRGRQENTGELFF
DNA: TGTGCCAGCAGAGGGAGGCAGGAGAACACCGGGGAGCTGTTTTTT

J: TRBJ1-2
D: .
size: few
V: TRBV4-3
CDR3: CASSQDRGDGYGYTF
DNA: TGCGCCAGCAGCCAAGACCGGGGGGATGGCTATGGCTACACCTTC

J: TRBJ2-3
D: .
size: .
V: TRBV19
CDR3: CASRGYSAGTDTQYF
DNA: TGTGCCAGTAGGGGGTATAGCGCGGGCACAGATACGCAGTATTTT

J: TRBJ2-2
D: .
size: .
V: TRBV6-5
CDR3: CASSYGHSGNTGELFF
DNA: TGTGCCAGCAGTTATGGTCATAGCGGGAACACCGGGGAGCTGTTTTTT

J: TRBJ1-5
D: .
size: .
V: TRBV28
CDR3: CASSLQVQPQHF
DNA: TGTGCCAGCAGTTTGCAGGTTCAGCCCCAGCATTTT

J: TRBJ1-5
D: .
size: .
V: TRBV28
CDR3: CASKYRDSNQPQHF
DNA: TGTGCCAGCAAATACAGGGATAGCAATCAGCCCCAGCATTTT

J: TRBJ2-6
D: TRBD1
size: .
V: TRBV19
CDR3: CASSRQGIEANVLTF
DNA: TGTGCCAGTAGTAGACAGGGGATTGAGGCCAACGTCCTGACTTTC

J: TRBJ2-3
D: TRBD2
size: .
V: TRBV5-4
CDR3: CASRLMTSGATDTQYF
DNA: TGTGCCAGCAGACTCATGACTAGCGGGGCCACAGATACGCAGTATTTT

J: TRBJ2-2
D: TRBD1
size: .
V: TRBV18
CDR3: CASSPTPGQGMPGELFF
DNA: TGTGCCAGCTCACCCACCCCCGGACAGGGGATGCCCGGGGAGCTGTTTTTT

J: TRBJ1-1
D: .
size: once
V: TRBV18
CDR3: CASSLAGSPEAFF
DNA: TGTGCCAGCTCGTTAGCCGGGTCACCTGAAGCTTTCTTT

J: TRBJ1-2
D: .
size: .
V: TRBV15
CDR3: CATSRTRGGGYTF
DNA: TGTGCCACCAGCAGAACCCGAGGGGGAGGCTACACCTTC

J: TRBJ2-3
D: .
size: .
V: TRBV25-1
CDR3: CASSDDFIPPLGGTQYF
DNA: TGTGCCAGCAGTGACGACTTTATCCCCCCTCTGGGAGGTACGCAGTATTTT

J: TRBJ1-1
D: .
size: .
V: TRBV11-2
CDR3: CASSLRQTNTEAFF
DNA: TGTGCCAGCAGCTTACGTCAGACTAACACTGAAGCTTTCTTT

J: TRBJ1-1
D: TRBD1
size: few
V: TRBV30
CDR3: CAFQKKGQGIPEAFF
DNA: TGTGCCTTTCAAAAAAAGGGACAGGGGATCCCTGAAGCTTTCTTT

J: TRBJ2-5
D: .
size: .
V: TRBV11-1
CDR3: CASSLVGVGPQTQYF
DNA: TGTGCCAGCAGCTTAGTAGGGGTCGGACCCCAGACCCAGTACTTC

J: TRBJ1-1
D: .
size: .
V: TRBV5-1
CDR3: CASSLGTGNMNTEAFF
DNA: TGCGCCAGCAGCTTGGGAACGGGGAACATGAACACTGAAGCTTTCTTT

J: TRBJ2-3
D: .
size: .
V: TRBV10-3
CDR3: CATARATRGPTDTQYF
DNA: TGTGCCACCGCCCGAGCGACTAGGGGACCCACAGATACGCAGTATTTT

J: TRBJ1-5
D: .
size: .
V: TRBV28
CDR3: CASSLSRGEQPQHF
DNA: TGTGCCAGCAGTTTAAGCCGGGGTGAACAGCCCCAGCATTTT

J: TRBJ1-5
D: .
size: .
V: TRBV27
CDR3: CASSNTGRQPQHF
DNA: TGTGCCAGCAGTAACACGGGTAGGCAGCCCCAGCATTTT

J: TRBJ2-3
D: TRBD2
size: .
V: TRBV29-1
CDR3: CSVAGTSGRSNTQYF
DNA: TGCAGCGTCGCCGGGACTAGCGGGAGGAGTAATACGCAGTATTTT